Each of the 13 T cell receptor beta chains below was sequenced from the same sample in a study of CXCR3-negative and CXCR3-positive naive CD8 T cells. Preparation of TRB cDNA libraries relied on 5' RACE carrying UMI labels. TCRdb re-called the 5' RACE reads and shows each CDR3 protein once, DNA omitted. This sample's table reports 70,000 to 100,000 distinct CDR3 sequences. The sequenced material came from naive CXCR3- CD8+ T cells from blood. Subset noted: CD45RO-CCR7+CD27+CD95- naive CD8+ T cells lacking CXCR3 (TNR3-). All receptors come from a human donor in good health. Some clones in this sample may be carry-over from other donors' samples.

The chain carries TRBV20-1 and TRBJ1-2. CDR3 size: 12 residues. CDR1 is DFQATT, CDR2 SNEGSKA, per germline (reference sequence). CDR3 residues: CSASDGLGGYTF.

This chain uses TRBV15 with TRBJ2-2; the D call of TRBD2 rests on TCRdb alone, since no DNA is present to check it. Germline loops: CDR1 LNHNV, CDR2 YYDKDF (reference sequence). There are 15 residues in the CDR3. CDR3 sequence: CATTIVLAATGELFF.

This chain connects TRBV29-1 to TRBJ2-5; without DNA, the TCRdb call of TRBD1 cannot be checked. CDR1 and CDR2 (germline): SQVTM, ANQGSEA. This CDR3 has 15 residues. Here the CDR3 reads CSVVDRAREGETQYF.

The chain carries TRBV12-5 and TRBJ1-5; TCRdb selects TRBD1, and the lack of DNA leaves this call unchecked. The CDR3 extends over 14 amino acids. Germline loops: CDR1 LGHNT, CDR2 FRNRAP. CDR3 amino acids: CASGSGTGHQPQHF. Complete variable domain (other parts from reference TRBV12-5 and TRBJ1-5): DARVTQTPRHKVTEMGQEVTMRCQPILGHNTVFWYRQTMMQGLELLAYFRNRAPLDDSGMPKDRFSAEMPDATLATLKIQPSEPRDSAVYFCASGSGTGHQPQHFGDGTRLSIL.

The chain has TRBV20-1 and TRBJ2-1; TCRdb returns TRBD2, unconfirmable since there is no DNA. CDR3 length equals 16 residues. Germline assignment: CDR1 DFQATT and CDR2 SNEGSKA (reference sequence). CDR3 region: CGAEPPGLATYNEQFF.

The V and J genes are TRBV27 and TRBJ2-7; TCRdb returns TRBD1, unconfirmable since there is no DNA. The germline gives CDR1 MNHEY, CDR2 SMNVEV (reference sequence). CDR3 length: 15 residues. The CDR3 region is CASSLLSPGGYEQYF.

J is TRBJ2-5 and V is TRBV6-5; TCRdb gives TRBD1 as the D gene, but with no DNA this cannot be confirmed. This CDR3 contains 16 residues. Germline assignment: CDR1 MNHEY and CDR2 SVGAGI. CDR3 amino acids: CASSLNPGLPKETQYF.

The rearrangement links TRBV20-1 to TRBJ1-1. The length of the CDR3 is 15 residues. The germline V gene has CDR1 DFQATT and CDR2 SNEGSKA (reference sequence). The CDR3: CSARDIPSGNTEAFF.

This rearrangement joins TRBV6-2 or TRBV6-3 to TRBJ2-3; TCRdb selects TRBD2, and the lack of DNA leaves this call unchecked. Looked up from germline, CDR1 is MNHEY and CDR2 is SVGEGT. The CDR3 has 18 residues. CDR3 loop: CASRLLPKLAGITDTQYF.

The chain joins TRBV6-4 to TRBJ2-6; TCRdb's assignment of TRBD1 cannot be checked, as there is no DNA. This CDR3 has 14 amino acids. CDR1 is MRHNA and CDR2 is SNTAGT in the germline V gene. The CDR3 here is CASNQGEGANVLTF.

This rearrangement joins TRBV28 to TRBJ2-7; TCRdb calls TRBD2, which cannot be checked without DNA. Germline CDR1 is MDHEN and CDR2 is SYDVKM. The CDR3 runs to 14 residues. CDR3 sequence: CASSPGLAGGEQYF. Full variable domain (rest looked up from reference TRBV28 and TRBJ2-7): DVKVTQSSRYLVKRTGEKVFLECVQDMDHENMFWYRQDPGLGLRLIYFSYDVKMKEKGDIPEGYSVSREKKERFSLILESASTNQTSMYLCASSPGLAGGEQYFGPGTRLTVT.

The chain is built from TRBV13 and TRBJ2-7; TCRdb gives TRBD2 as the D gene, but with no DNA this cannot be confirmed. CDR3 size: 19 residues. The germline gives CDR1 PRHDT, CDR2 FYEKMQ (reference sequence). CDR3 sequence reads: CASSLRLGLAGGGTYEQYF.

The V gene is TRBV6-1, the J gene TRBJ2-1; the D call of TRBD1 rests on TCRdb alone, since no DNA is present to check it. The CDR3 covers 13 residues. The germline CDR1 and CDR2 sequences are MNHNS and SASEGT. This CDR3 is CASSDWDRNEQFF.